Following are 19 T cell receptor beta chains from one sample sequenced in a study of human T cells and chemical hapten exposure. Stated time point: pre-sensitization, week 0. As for treatment: therapeutic diphenylcyclopropenone sensitization with weekly scalp DPC. TCRdb passed the RACE reads through MiXCR, listing each CDR3 protein once. This sample has tens of thousands of distinct CDR3 sequences, with 9.6% found just once. Sequenced here: whole blood, sampled in connection with sensitization to the hapten diphenylcyclopropenone (DPC). These receptors originate from a woman in her 40s with alopecia areata. Some clones in this sample may be carry-over from other donors' samples.

This clonotype was recorded a few times. This sequence joins TRBV7-2 and TRBJ2-7; D unresolved. The CDR3 runs 13 residues. V gave up 1 base and J gave up 2 bases, with 6 bases separating them. CDR1 and CDR2 from the germline V gene are SGHTA and FQGNSA. CDR3 region: CASSLVSAYEQYF. CDR3 DNA sequence: TGTGCCAGCAGCTTAGTCAGCGCCTACGAGCAGTACTTC.

The table lists this clonotype with many counts. V is TRBV6-2 or TRBV6-3 and J is TRBJ2-1, with D uncertain. Deletions cut 0 bases from V and 7 bases from J, with 10 bases between. This CDR3 spans 14 amino acids. In germline, CDR1 is MNHEY, CDR2 SVGEGT. The CDR3 DNA is TGTGCCAGCAGTTACTCGGGCTACCCTAATGAGCAGTTCTTC. It translates to CASSYSGYPNEQFF.

This clonotype was observed at least ten times. Written as DNA, the CDR3 is TGTGCCAGCACACGTCTACGGGGGGAGATTAACTATGGCTACACCTTC. Its protein is CASTRLRGEINYGYTF. V usage is TRBV6-1 and J usage is TRBJ1-2; TRBD1 might be the D (5 bases). Trimming pared 7 bases from V and 1 base from J, leaving 19 bases between. Germline V CDR1 and CDR2: MNHNS, SASEGT. CDR3 length equals 16 residues.

This rearrangement joins TRBV6-2 or TRBV6-3 to TRBJ2-4; 10 bases fit TRBD2. From germline, CDR1 is MNHEY and CDR2 SVGEGT. The CDR3 totals 16 residues. The J segment lost 7 bases and the V segment lost 3 bases, leaving 9 bases of the junction unmatched. The DNA of the CDR3 is TGTGCCAGCAGTTATGTCCCGGGACTAGCGAGGAACATTCAGTACTTC. This codes for CASSYVPGLARNIQYF.

This chain joins TRBV12-3 or TRBV12-4 and TRBJ1-2; 7 nucleotides line up with TRBD1. Trimming removed 6 bases from V and 8 bases from J; junction bases left unmatched: 9. The CDR3 length is 13 residues. The CDR3 region has the DNA TGTGCCAGCAGGGGGACAGCATTTCTCGGCTACACCTTC. Protein product: CASRGTAFLGYTF.

V is TRBV18 and J is TRBJ1-6; D remains unclear. Between the trimmed V and J ends, which lost 2 bases and 1 base, there was a span of 9 bases. Looked up from germline, CDR1 is KGHSH and CDR2 is LQKENI. This CDR3 contains 16 residues. DNA of the CDR3: TGTGCCAGCTCACCAGGAGCCGTGTCCTATAATTCACCCCTCCACTTT. Translating it yields CASSPGAVSYNSPLHF.

This clonotype was detected only a few times. The chain uses TRBV4-1 and TRBJ2-5, with TRBD1 matching 8 bases. The CDR3 consists of 17 residues. The V segment lost 1 base and the J segment 6 bases; nucleotides outside the gene matches: 13. The germline V gene encodes CDR1 MGHRA and CDR2 YSYEKL. CDR3 nucleotides: TGCGCCAGCAGCCAAGCCCGGACAGGGATCTTAGGAAAGACCCAGTACTTC. This translates into CASSQARTGILGKTQYF.

This clonotype appeared many times. The chain links TRBV10-1 to TRBJ2-2, with a weak D call TRBD1 (5 bases). This CDR3 contains 15 residues. V was pared by 3 bases and J by 5 bases, with 13 bases between. CDR1 is WNHNN, CDR2 SYGVQD, per germline (reference sequence). CDR3 in amino acids: CASSEGALETGELFF. CDR3 in DNA: TGCGCCAGCAGTGAAGGGGCTCTGGAGACCGGGGAGCTGTTTTTT.

The gene calls are TRBV7-2 and TRBJ1-1, with a tentative D call TRBD1 (5 bases). The CDR3 consists of 15 residues. V was shortened by 5 bases and J by 1 base, with 14 bases between the two germline ends. The germline V gene has CDR1 SGHTA and CDR2 FQGNSA. CDR3 residues: CASSQGGGANTEAFF. The CDR3 region has the DNA TGTGCCAGCAGCCAGGGCGGCGGAGCGAACACTGAAGCTTTCTTT.

This clonotype occurred many times. This chain connects TRBV3-1 to TRBJ2-7, with D uncertain. This CDR3 has 14 amino acids. Trimming removed 0 bases from V and 3 bases from J, with 9 bases in between. Germline V gives CDR1 LGHDT, CDR2 YNNKEL (reference sequence). DNA of the CDR3: TGTGCCAGCAGCCAAGACGCAGATTTCTACGAGCAGTACTTC. It specifies CASSQDADFYEQYF.

The table lists this clonotype with many counts. V usage is TRBV6-5 and J usage is TRBJ2-7, with 11 bases identical to TRBD1. The CDR3 contains 14 residues. Germline trimming cut 1 base from V and 5 bases from J; bases unmatched to any gene: 1. Germline values: CDR1 MNHEY, CDR2 SVGAGI. The CDR3 DNA is TGTGCCAGCAGTTACTGGACAGGGGGCCACGAGCAGTACTTC. Residues: CASSYWTGGHEQYF.

V and J are TRBV20-1 and TRBJ2-7; 9 bases are a match to TRBD1. The J segment lost 7 bases and the V segment lost 3 bases, leaving 7 bases of the junction unmatched. The CDR3 has 13 residues. Germline assignment: CDR1 DFQATT and CDR2 SNEGSKA (reference sequence). The CDR3 DNA follows: TGCAGTGCTAGTGGGACAGGGAAGTATGAGCAGTACTTC. Its translation: CSASGTGKYEQYF.

In the case of this clonotype: A clone one base away is much larger, so this may be a read error. This chain uses TRBV7-9 with TRBJ2-1; 8 nucleotides line up with TRBD2. Germline CDR1 reads SEHNR; CDR2 reads FQNEAQ (reference sequence). The CDR3 loop spans 15 amino acids. This CDR3 reads CTSSLPGTRANEQFF. CDR3 in DNA: TGTACCAGCAGCTTACCCGGGACTAGAGCCAATGAGCAGTTCTTC.

There are many counts of this clonotype. The gene calls are TRBV24-1 and TRBJ2-4; 9 positions agree with TRBD1. This CDR3 region has 14 residues. Trimming cost V 3 bases and J 8 bases; bases outside gene matches: 4. CDR1 is KGHDR and CDR2 is SFDVKD in the germline V gene. CDR3 bases: TGTGCCACCAGTGATAGGGACAGGGCTGACATTCAGTACTTC. As protein: CATSDRDRADIQYF.

This clonotype was seen more than once but under ten times. The chain uses TRBV7-9 and TRBJ1-5; no firm D call. Germline values: CDR1 SEHNR, CDR2 FQNEAQ (reference sequence). Between the trimmed V and J ends, which lost 2 bases and 8 bases, there was a span of 10 bases. The CDR3 is 13 residues long. The CDR3 spells CASSLNLFEPQHF. The CDR3 nucleotides read TGTGCCAGCAGCTTAAATCTGTTTGAGCCCCAGCATTTT.

Points on this clonotype: This could be a read error, since a much larger clone is one nucleotide away. The chain recombines TRBV24-1 with TRBJ1-5; the D gene is possibly TRBD1 (5 bases). This CDR3 spans 14 amino acids. CDR1 and CDR2 (germline): KGHDR, SFDVKD. CDR3 sequence (DNA): TGTGCCACCAGAGATTTTACAGGAAATCAGCCCCAGCATTTT. Residues: CATRDFTGNQPQHF.

This chain joins TRBV7-8 and TRBJ2-3; D not resolved. Germline V CDR1 and CDR2: SGHVS, FQNEAQ. V gave up 2 bases and J gave up 6 bases, with 15 bases separating them. The CDR3 has 15 residues. The CDR3, as DNA: TGTGCCAGCAGCTTAAGTGCCCCCCCTGGGGATACGCAGTATTTT. It is translated as CASSLSAPPGDTQYF. Variable domain in full (rest from reference TRBV7-8 and TRBJ2-3): GAGVSQSPRYKVAKRGQDVALRCDPISGHVSLFWYQQALGQGPEFLTYFQNEAQLDKSGLPSDRFFAERPEGSVSTLKIQRTQQEDSAVYLCASSLSAPPGDTQYFGPGTRLTVL.

This clonotype was seen many times. J is TRBJ1-5 and V is TRBV20-1; 10 nucleotides align to TRBD1. Germline V gene sequence: CDR1 DFQATT, CDR2 SNEGSKA (reference sequence). The CDR3 extends over 15 amino acids. Unmatched junction bases numbered 3, after V lost 2 bases and J lost 2 bases. CDR3 DNA sequence: TGCAGTGCTAGACGACAGGGGGCCGGCAATCAGCCCCAGCATTTT. It yields the protein CSARRQGAGNQPQHF.

This clonotype was seen a few times. The V gene is TRBV9, the J gene TRBJ2-7; D remains unclear. This CDR3 contains 13 residues. Germline CDR1 reads SGDLS; CDR2 reads YYNGEE. The V gene lost 3 bases and the J gene lost 2 bases, with 9 bases spanning the gap. CDR3 bases: TGTGCCAGCAGCGCAAGTGGCCCCTACGAGCAGTACTTC. Translated, it gives CASSASGPYEQYF.